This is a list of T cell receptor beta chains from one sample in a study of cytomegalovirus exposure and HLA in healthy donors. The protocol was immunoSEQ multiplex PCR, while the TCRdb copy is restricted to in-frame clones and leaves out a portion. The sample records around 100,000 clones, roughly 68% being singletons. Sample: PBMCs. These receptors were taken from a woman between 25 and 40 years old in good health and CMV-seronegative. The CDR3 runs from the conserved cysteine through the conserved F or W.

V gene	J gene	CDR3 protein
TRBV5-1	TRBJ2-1	CASSRREGAMKEQFF
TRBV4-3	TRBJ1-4	CASSPKTGPNEKLFF
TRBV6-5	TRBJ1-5	CASGSPGLRGNQPQHF
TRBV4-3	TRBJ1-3	CASSPMRAAPAGNTIYF
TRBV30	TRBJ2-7	CAWSVQVGGDYEQYF
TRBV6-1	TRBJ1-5	CASSLLRSQPQHF
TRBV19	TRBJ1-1	CASTTGEKGGTEAFF
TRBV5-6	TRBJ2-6	CASSPLGGLGANVLTF
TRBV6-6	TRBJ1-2	CASSTQGVIYTF
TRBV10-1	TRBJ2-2	CASSESAVGELFF
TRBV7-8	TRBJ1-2	CASSHRGVGYTF
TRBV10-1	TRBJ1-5	CASSDRTPGGNQPQHF
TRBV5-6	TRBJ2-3	CASSSYRTDTQYF
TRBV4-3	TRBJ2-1	CASSQAMAGVGNEQFF
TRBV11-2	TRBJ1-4	CASSLRGGKEKLFF
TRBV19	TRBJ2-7	CASKKDRGGYEQYF